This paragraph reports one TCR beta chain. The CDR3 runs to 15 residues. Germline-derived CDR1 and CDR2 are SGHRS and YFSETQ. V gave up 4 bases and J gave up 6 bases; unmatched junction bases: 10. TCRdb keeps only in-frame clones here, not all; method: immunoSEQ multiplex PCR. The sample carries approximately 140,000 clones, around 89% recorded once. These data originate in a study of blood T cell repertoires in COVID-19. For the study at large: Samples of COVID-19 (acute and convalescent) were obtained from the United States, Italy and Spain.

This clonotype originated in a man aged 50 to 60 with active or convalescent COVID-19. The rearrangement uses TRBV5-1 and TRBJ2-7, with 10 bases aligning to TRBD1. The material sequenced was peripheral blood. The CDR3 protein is CASSPRGQGRSEQYF. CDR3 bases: TGCGCCAGCAGCCCGCGGGGACAGGGGCGTTCCGAGCAGTACTTC.